This T cell receptor beta chain stems from a study of T cell repertoires in cytomegalovirus infection. Study-wide background: The public TCR beta signatures pointed to both CMV infection and matching HLA type.

The table lists this clonotype with many counts. TCRdb itself ran the reads through MiXCR, one entry per CDR3 protein. The data contain some 270,000 distinct CDR3 sequences, about 18% of them singletons. Germline assignment: CDR1 LGHNT and CDR2 FRNRAP. V shed 4 bases, J shed 5 bases, and the junction held 9 bases outside the gene matches. The CDR3 covers 16 residues. The chain couples TRBV12-5 to TRBJ2-2; 8 bases are a match to TRBD1. Sample: CD8+ T cells from PBMCs. The sequence came from a human donor in good health (CMV status not recorded). Some clones in this sample may be carry-over from other donors' samples. CDR3 in DNA: TGTGCTAGTGGTTCGCAGACAGGGGCAACAACCGGGGAGCTGTTTTTT. Residues: CASGSQTGATTGELFF.